Following are 13 T cell receptor beta chains from one sample sequenced in a study of spatial heterogeneity in lung cancer (dated by TCRdb to between 2019 and 2020). Interpreted using the paper, the time point label stands for: sample taken at primary tumor resection. Library preparation used 5' RACE. Sequencing was performed on a NextSeq 500. TCRdb trimmed public reads at Q25 via fastp, called clones via MiXCR and kept in-frame beta chains. CDR3 protein duplicates are merged, each entry listing the most common genes and DNA. Recorded for this sample are a few thousand distinct CDR3 sequences; about 3.9% of them occurred a single time. The ten largest clonotypes hold roughly an eighth of the sample. This specimen consisted of normal lung tissue next to the tumor, obtained at surgery. The receptors were sampled from a male donor with early-stage non-small cell lung cancer.

This clonotype was picked up many times. V and J are TRBV29-1 and TRBJ1-1, with 8 nucleotides matching TRBD1. Trimming at V came to 3 bases and at J to 7 bases, leaving 7 bases not matched to a gene. This CDR3 spans 13 amino acids. Germline V gene sequence: CDR1 SQVTM, CDR2 ANQGSEA. DNA for the CDR3: TGCAGCGTTGACTTGACAGGGGCCGGTGAAGCTTTCTTT. Its translation is CSVDLTGAGEAFF.

This sequence joins TRBV12-3 or TRBV12-4 and TRBJ2-1, with 8 bases fitting TRBD2. Trimming at V came to 5 bases and at J to 9 bases, leaving 12 bases not matched to a gene. The CDR3 is made up of 15 amino acids. In DNA, the CDR3 is TGTGCCAGCAGTCCCCGGGGTGGACTAGCTATTGAGCAGTTCTTC. Its translation: CASSPRGGLAIEQFF.

This clonotype was counted at least ten times. This chain links TRBV5-1 with TRBJ2-5; 7 bases align to TRBD1. The germline CDR1 and CDR2 sequences are SGHRS and YFSETQ. After removal of 6 bases from V and 6 bases from J, the junction contained 8 bases not matched to a gene. CDR3 length equals 13 residues. The CDR3 bases are TGCGCCAGCAACTTCGAGGGGGCTAAGACCCAGTACTTC. It translates to CASNFEGAKTQYF.

This clonotype is medium-sized in the sample. The chain combines TRBV10-3 with TRBJ1-5, with 8 bases identical to TRBD1. The CDR3 runs 15 residues. Germline-derived CDR1 and CDR2 are ENHRY and SYGVKD. V shed 6 bases, J shed 5 bases, and the junction held 9 bases outside the gene matches. The CDR3 bases are TGTGCCATCAGCGACGGACAGGGAGGGGATCAGCCCCAGCATTTT. Translating gives CAISDGQGGDQPQHF.

This clonotype has a count of ten or more. This chain uses TRBV20-1 with TRBJ1-2; 10 bases map to TRBD1. This CDR3 is 14 amino acids long. Germline V gene sequence: CDR1 DFQATT, CDR2 SNEGSKA (reference sequence). V shed 3 bases and J 6 bases; nucleotides not matched to a gene: 7. The CDR3 here is CSASGDRGPNGYTF. DNA for the CDR3: TGCAGTGCTAGTGGGGACAGGGGACCGAATGGCTACACCTTC.

The sample holds many counts of this clonotype. The genes are TRBV19 and TRBJ2-3; 7 bases map to TRBD1. Trimming cost V 5 bases and J 3 bases; bases outside gene matches: 8. From germline, CDR1 is LNHDA and CDR2 SQIVND (reference sequence). The CDR3 runs 15 residues. CDR3 loop: CASSATGAVTDTQYF. As DNA, the CDR3 is TGTGCCAGTAGTGCTACAGGGGCAGTTACAGATACGCAGTATTTT.

This clonotype was picked up a small number of times. The chain employs TRBV25-1 and TRBJ1-4; no definite D call. The CDR3 consists of 15 residues. Germline V gene lookup returns CDR1 MGHDK and CDR2 SYGVNS. V lost 6 bases and J lost 6, with 17 bases in between. DNA of the CDR3: TGTGCCAGCAGCTCCAACAGAAGACTTCATGAAAAACTGTTTTTT. Protein product: CASSSNRRLHEKLFF.

This clonotype was counted a few times. A much more abundant neighbour one base away suggests this may be a read error. This chain joins TRBV3-1 and TRBJ2-3; a possible D gene is TRBD1 (6 bases). The CDR3 runs to 15 residues. V lost 4 bases, J lost 3 bases, and 14 bases lay in between. Germline CDR1 reads LGHDT; CDR2 reads YNNKEL (reference sequence). This CDR3 is CASSPHQGWTDTQYF. The CDR3 nucleotides are TGTGCCAGCAGCCCCCACCAGGGGTGGACAGATACGCAGTATTTT.

This clonotype rates as medium-sized (0.01 to 0.1%). The chain carries TRBV20-1 and TRBJ1-1; weak D call: TRBD1 (5 bases). Per germline, CDR1 DFQATT and CDR2 SNEGSKA (reference sequence). The CDR3 is made up of 14 amino acids. Trimming shortened V by 5 bases and J by 5 bases, and 18 bases separated the two germline ends. This chain's CDR3 is CSAPRNQGGTEAFF. CDR3 DNA: TGCAGTGCTCCAAGGAATCAGGGAGGGACTGAAGCTTTCTTT.

This clonotype has at least ten counts. CDR3 nucleotides: TGTGCCAGCAGCCCAAACCTCGGGGACACCGGGGAGCTGTTTTTT. Translating gives CASSPNLGDTGELFF. The V call is TRBV7-9, the J call TRBJ2-2, with D possibly being TRBD2 (5 bases). Trimming left V 5 bases short and J 3 bases short, with 13 bases between. The CDR3 length is 15 residues. The germline CDR1 and CDR2 sequences are SEHNR and FQNEAQ (reference sequence).

This clonotype has a count of ten or more. V gene TRBV11-2 combines with J gene TRBJ2-5, with D possibly being TRBD2 (6 bases). Germline lookup yields CDR1 SGHAT and CDR2 FQNNGV. With 5 bases removed from V and 5 bases from J, the gap between germline ends came to 15 bases. The CDR3 is 14 residues long. The CDR3 here is CASSTGDCLETQYF. CDR3 DNA sequence: TGTGCCAGCAGCACCGGGGACTGCCTGGAGACCCAGTACTTC.

This clonotype is medium-sized by share. The J gene is TRBJ2-7, the V gene TRBV19; tentative D call: TRBD2 (5 bases). The CDR3 sequence is 14 residues long. Germline V gene lookup returns CDR1 LNHDA and CDR2 SQIVND (reference sequence). V was clipped by 8 bases and J by 2 bases, with 16 bases between them. The CDR3 loop reads CASEGRQWPYEQYF. The CDR3 bases are TGTGCCAGTGAGGGTCGGCAGTGGCCCTACGAGCAGTACTTC.

This clonotype was observed at least ten times. This chain joins TRBV10-3 and TRBJ2-3; 8 bases line up with TRBD2. Trimming removed 0 bases from V and 0 bases from J; junction bases left unmatched: 2. Germline loops: CDR1 ENHRY, CDR2 SYGVKD. This CDR3 contains 16 residues. The CDR3 reads CAISESSGVSTDTQYF. The CDR3, as DNA: TGTGCCATCAGTGAGTCTAGCGGGGTTAGCACAGATACGCAGTATTTT.